The TCR beta chain under discussion was sequenced for a study of CD8+CD57+ T cells in acquired aplastic anemia. Looking at the study overall: When averaged, DNA from sorted CD4+ and CD8+ cells came to around 3.1 ug. As sequenced from healthy donors, CD4+ cells averaged about 11 million reads.

According to the study, genomic DNA was the template for TCR beta VDJ and CDR3 profiling. TCRdb called the reads again in MiXCR, with one record for every CDR3 protein. The table records about 400,000 distinct CDR3 sequences, roughly 64% of them present only once. Germline CDR1 is SGHTA and CDR2 is FQGNSA. CDR3 length: 12 residues. Of note for this clonotype: A read error may produce the germline difference seen at one junction end.

The clonotype was recovered from a human donor in good health, serving as a control. The specimen sequenced was sorted CD4+, CD8+, or CD8+CD57+ T cells (not recorded which) from PBMCs. V gene TRBV7-2 combines with J gene TRBJ2-6, with D tentatively TRBD2 (5 bases). The CDR3 DNA follows: TGTGCCAGCAGTTCTGCGACTACCGGCCTGACATTC. It specifies CASSSATTGLTF.